Below, 13 T cell receptor beta chains from the same sample are listed, as sequenced in a study of glioma-infiltrating T cells. TCR alpha and beta CDR3 regions were amplified from RNA using iRepertoire nested multiplex PCR. TCRdb independently ran MiXCR on the multiplex PCR reads; one entry per CDR3 protein. This sample has fewer than 110,000 distinct CDR3 sequences; about 30% occur once, and the top ten carry about 40%. Material: glioma tissue, nonneoplastic brain tissue, or PBMCs (not recorded which). These receptor sequences come from a human donor with low-grade glioma or glioblastoma, undergoing nonglioma brain surgery, or in good health (not recorded which).

In this sample, this clonotype turned up a few times. J is TRBJ2-3 and V is TRBV5-6; maybe TRBD1 (5 bases). The ends were cut back, 0 bases at V and 4 bases at J, with 6 bases in the middle. The CDR3 runs 13 residues. Germline values: CDR1 SGHDT, CDR2 YYEEEE. The CDR3 loop reads CASSLAGSDTQYF. Written as DNA, the CDR3 is TGTGCCAGCAGCTTGGCAGGGTCAGATACGCAGTATTTT.

The rearrangement joins TRBV2 to TRBJ2-6; D unresolved. The CDR3 length is 15 residues. CDR1 is SNHLY, CDR2 FYNNEI, per germline. V was cut by 6 bases and J by 0 bases, with 9 bases left in between. This CDR3 is CASRGSGSGANVLTF. As DNA, the CDR3 is TGTGCCAGCAGGGGATCGGGCTCTGGGGCCAACGTCCTGACTTTC.

A note on this clonotype: A read error is possible here, since a much larger clone lies one base away. The V call is TRBV19, the J call TRBJ2-3; D gene ambiguous. Looked up from germline, CDR1 is LNHDA and CDR2 is SQIVND (reference sequence). The CDR3 is 11 residues long. The CDR3 DNA reads TGTGCCAGTAGGGCGACGGGTACGCAGTGTTTT. Its protein is CASRATGTQCF. Complete variable domain (other parts from reference TRBV19 and TRBJ2-3): DGGITQSPKYLFRKEGQNVTLSCEQNLNHDAMYWYRQDPGQGLRLIYYSQIVNDFQKGDIAEGYSVSREKKESFPLTVTSAQKNPTAFYLCASRATGTQCFGPGTRLTVL.

This clonotype was counted at least ten times. The chain employs TRBV12-3 or TRBV12-4 and TRBJ2-2; D is ambiguous. This CDR3 has 12 amino acids. V lost 6 bases and J 3 bases, leaving 5 bases between the germline ends. The DNA of the CDR3 is TGTGCCAGCAGGTTTTACACCGGGGAGCTGTTTTTT. Residues: CASRFYTGELFF.

In the case of this clonotype: A single base separates this from a much larger clone, so it may be a read error. The chain employs TRBV20-1 and TRBJ1-2; D gene ambiguous. The CDR3 length is 12 residues. The germline CDR1 and CDR2 sequences are DFQATT and SNEGSKA (reference sequence). The CDR3, as DNA: TGCAGTGCCGTTGACATTAACTATGGCTACGCCTTC. Encoded protein: CSAVDINYGYAF.

The chain uses TRBV5-8 and TRBJ1-5, with a weak D call TRBD1 (5 bases). The germline CDR1 and CDR2 sequences are SGHTS and YDEGEE. Trimming shortened V by 6 bases and J by 1 base, and 14 bases separated the two germline ends. This CDR3 comprises 15 residues. CDR3 in amino acids: CASMMTEISNQPQHF. The DNA for the CDR3 is TGTGCCAGCATGATGACAGAGATCAGCAATCAGCCCCAGCATTTT.

This chain links TRBV18 with TRBJ1-2; D perhaps matches TRBD1 (6 bases). Germline loops: CDR1 KGHSH, CDR2 LQKENI. The CDR3 has 15 amino acids. Deletions cut 4 bases from V and 5 bases from J, with 17 bases between. The CDR3 DNA follows: TGTGCCAGCTCACACGATCCAGGGGAAATATATGGCTACACCTTC. It encodes CASSHDPGEIYGYTF.

There are many counts of this clonotype. The chain links TRBV19 to TRBJ2-5; D unresolved. Trimming removed 3 bases at V and 5 bases at J, with 7 bases between. This CDR3 contains 12 residues. The germline V gene has CDR1 LNHDA and CDR2 SQIVND (reference sequence). The CDR3: CASSIQGETQYF. CDR3 coding DNA: TGTGCCAGTAGTATCCAAGGGGAGACCCAGTACTTC.

This clonotype has more than one count but fewer than ten. V usage is TRBV7-2 and J usage is TRBJ2-5, with 7 positions matching TRBD2. From germline, CDR1 is SGHTA and CDR2 FQGNSA. The length of the CDR3 is 15 residues. J gave up 5 bases and V 5 bases, and 11 bases lay outside the gene matches. CDR3 bases: TGTGCCAGCAGCCGGGGGGATAACTGGGGGGAGACCCAGTACTTC. It codes for CASSRGDNWGETQYF.

This rearrangement joins TRBV7-9 to TRBJ1-5; 9 bases fit TRBD1. This CDR3 region has 13 residues. Losses at the gene ends were 6 bases for V and 6 bases for J; bases not matched to a gene: 3. Germline CDR1 and CDR2: SEHNR and FQNEAQ (reference sequence). The CDR3 coding sequence is TGTGCCAGCAGAGGACAGGGGATTCAGCCCCAGCATTTT. This sequence encodes CASRGQGIQPQHF.

In this sample, this clonotype turned up many times. This sequence joins TRBV11-2 and TRBJ1-3; D unclear. This CDR3 has 14 residues. Germline-derived CDR1 and CDR2 are SGHAT and FQNNGV. Trimming shortened V by 7 bases and J by 0 bases, and 10 bases separated the two germline ends. CDR3 sequence (DNA): TGTGCCAGCACCTCGCTGAGCTCTGGAAACACCATATATTTT. Encoded protein: CASTSLSSGNTIYF.

A note on this clonotype: A much larger clone lies a single base off, so this may be a read error. This chain joins TRBV7-3 and TRBJ2-1, with a weak D call TRBD1 (6 bases). The germline V gene has CDR1 SGHTA and CDR2 FQGTGA. The CDR3 extends over 16 amino acids. The CDR3 region is CASSYSPGHNYNERFF. The CDR3 region has the DNA TGTGCCAGCAGCTACTCACCGGGACACAACTACAATGAGCGGTTCTTC.

This clonotype was seen only once. This could be a read error, since a much larger clone is one nucleotide away. This chain uses TRBV15 with TRBJ1-6, with D possibly TRBD1 on 5 matching bases. The germline V gene encodes CDR1 LNHNV and CDR2 YYDKDF (reference sequence). The CDR3 runs 15 residues. Here the CDR3 DNA reads TGTGCCACCAGCAGAGATCCCCAGGGAGCTTCACCCCCCCACTTT. It specifies CATSRDPQGASPPHF.